This T cell receptor (beta chain) was identified during a study of blood T cell repertoires in COVID-19. About the study: Samples came from the United States, Italy and Spain, spanning acute and convalescent COVID-19.

The CDR3 length is 12 residues. With 7 bases removed from V and 1 base from J, the gap between germline ends came to 7 bases. CDR1 is MNHNY, CDR2 SVGAGI, per germline (reference sequence). Data came from immunoSEQ multiplex PCR; TCRdb stores just in-frame clones and leaves some out. The profile shows just over 300,000 clones, roughly 90% of them singletons. The TCR originated in a woman between 18 and 29 years old who had recovered from COVID-19. The chain recombines TRBV6-6 with TRBJ2-5; tentative D call: TRBD1 (5 bases). Sample: PBMCs or T cells enriched from blood (not recorded which). The CDR3 spells CASTGPQETQYF. The DNA of the CDR3 is TGTGCCAGCACAGGGCCCCAAGAGACCCAGTACTTC.